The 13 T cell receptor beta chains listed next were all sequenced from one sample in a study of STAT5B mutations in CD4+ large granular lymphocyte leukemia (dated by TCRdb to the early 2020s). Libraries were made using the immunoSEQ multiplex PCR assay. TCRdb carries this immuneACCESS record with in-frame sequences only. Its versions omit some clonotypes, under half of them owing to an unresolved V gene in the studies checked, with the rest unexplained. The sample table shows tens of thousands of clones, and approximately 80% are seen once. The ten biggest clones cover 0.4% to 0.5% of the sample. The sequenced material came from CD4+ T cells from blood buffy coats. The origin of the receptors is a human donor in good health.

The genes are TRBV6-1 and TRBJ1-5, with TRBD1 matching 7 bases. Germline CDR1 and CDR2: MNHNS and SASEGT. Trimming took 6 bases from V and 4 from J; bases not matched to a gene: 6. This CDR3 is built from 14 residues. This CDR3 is CASRVSGGNQPQHF. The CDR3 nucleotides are TGTGCCAGCAGAGTCTCAGGGGGGAATCAGCCCCAGCATTTT.

The CDR3 DNA reads TGTGCCAGCAGCTTGGGACTCCGCTACGAGCAGTACTTC. Translated: CASSLGLRYEQYF. V and J are TRBV5-6 and TRBJ2-7; D is unclear. Germline CDR1 SGHDT, CDR2 YYEEEE. There are 13 residues in the CDR3. Trimming took off 0 bases at V and 3 bases at J, with 7 bases between the two ends.

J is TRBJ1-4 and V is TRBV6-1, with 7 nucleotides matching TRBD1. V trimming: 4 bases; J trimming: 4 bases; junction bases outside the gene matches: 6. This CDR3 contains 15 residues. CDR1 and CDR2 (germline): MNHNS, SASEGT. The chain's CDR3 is CASSGGTAVNEKLFF. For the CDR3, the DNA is TGTGCCAGCAGTGGAGGGACAGCCGTTAATGAAAAACTGTTTTTT.

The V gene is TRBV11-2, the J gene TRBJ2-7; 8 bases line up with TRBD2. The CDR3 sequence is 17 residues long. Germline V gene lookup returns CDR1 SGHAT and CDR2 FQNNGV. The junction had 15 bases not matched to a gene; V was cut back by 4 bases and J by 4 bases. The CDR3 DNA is TGTGCCAGCAGCTCCCGCTTGGCGGGAGGTGGGGGGTACGAGCAGTACTTC. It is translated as CASSSRLAGGGGYEQYF.

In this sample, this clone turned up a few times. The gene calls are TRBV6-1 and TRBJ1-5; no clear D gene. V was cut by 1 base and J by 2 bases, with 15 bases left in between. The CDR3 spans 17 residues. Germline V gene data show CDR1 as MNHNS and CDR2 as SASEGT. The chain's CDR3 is CASSEGGGSTGNQPQHF. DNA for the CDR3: TGTGCCAGCAGTGAAGGGGGAGGCTCGACGGGCAATCAGCCCCAGCATTTT.

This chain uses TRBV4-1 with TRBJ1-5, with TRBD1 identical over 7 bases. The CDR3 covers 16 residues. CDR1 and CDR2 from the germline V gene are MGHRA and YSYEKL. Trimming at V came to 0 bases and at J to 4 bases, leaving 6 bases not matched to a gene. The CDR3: CASSQERAGGNQPQHF. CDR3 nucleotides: TGCGCCAGCAGCCAAGAGCGGGCAGGGGGAAATCAGCCCCAGCATTTT.

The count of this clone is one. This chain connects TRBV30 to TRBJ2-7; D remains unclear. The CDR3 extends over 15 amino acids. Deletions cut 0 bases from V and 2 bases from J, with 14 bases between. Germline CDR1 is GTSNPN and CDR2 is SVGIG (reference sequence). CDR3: CAWSVGHRGPYEQYF. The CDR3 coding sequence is TGTGCCTGGAGTGTTGGCCACCGAGGACCCTACGAGCAGTACTTC.

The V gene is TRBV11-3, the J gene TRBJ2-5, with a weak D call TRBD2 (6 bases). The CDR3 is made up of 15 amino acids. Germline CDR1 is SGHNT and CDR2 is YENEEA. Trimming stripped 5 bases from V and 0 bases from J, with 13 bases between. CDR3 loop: CASSPWRGNQETQYF. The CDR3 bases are TGTGCCAGCAGCCCTTGGAGGGGTAACCAAGAGACCCAGTACTTC.

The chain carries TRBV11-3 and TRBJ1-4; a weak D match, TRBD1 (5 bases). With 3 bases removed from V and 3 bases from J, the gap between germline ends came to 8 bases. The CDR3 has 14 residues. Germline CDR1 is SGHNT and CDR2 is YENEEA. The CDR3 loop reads CASSLGRANEKLFF. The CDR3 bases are TGTGCCAGCAGCTTGGGCAGGGCTAATGAAAAACTGTTTTTT. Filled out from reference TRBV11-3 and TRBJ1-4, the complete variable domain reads EAGVVQSPRYKIIEKKQPVAFWCNPISGHNTLYWYLQNLGQGPELLIRYENEEAVDDSQLPKDRFSAERLKGVDSTLKIQPAELGDSAVYLCASSLGRANEKLFFGSGTQLSVL.

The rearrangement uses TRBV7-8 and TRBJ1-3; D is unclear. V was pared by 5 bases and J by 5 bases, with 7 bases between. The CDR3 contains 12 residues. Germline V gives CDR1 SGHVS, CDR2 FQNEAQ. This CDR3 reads CASSPRRNTIYF. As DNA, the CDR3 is TGTGCCAGCAGCCCCCGTCGAAACACCATATATTTT.

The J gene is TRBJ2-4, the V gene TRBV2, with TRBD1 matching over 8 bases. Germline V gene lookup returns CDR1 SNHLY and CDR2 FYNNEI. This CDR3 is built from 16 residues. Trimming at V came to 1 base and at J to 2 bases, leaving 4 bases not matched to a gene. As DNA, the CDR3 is TGTGCCAGCAGTGAAGGGCAGGGGGCTCCCAAAAACATTCAGTACTTC. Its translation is CASSEGQGAPKNIQYF.

The CDR3: CASSQIGGYNEQFF. The CDR3 coding sequence is TGTGCCAGCAGTCAGATAGGTGGGTACAATGAGCAGTTCTTC. The chain has TRBV11-2 and TRBJ2-1; D remains unclear. Germline V CDR1 and CDR2: SGHAT, FQNNGV. The CDR3 covers 14 residues. V was cut by 6 bases and J by 4 bases, with 13 bases left in between.

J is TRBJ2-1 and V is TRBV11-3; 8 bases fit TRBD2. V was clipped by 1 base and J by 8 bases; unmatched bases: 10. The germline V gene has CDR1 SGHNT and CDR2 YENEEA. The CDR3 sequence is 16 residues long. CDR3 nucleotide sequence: TGTGCCAGCAGCTTAGGGACGACTAGCGCGATTGATGAGCAGTTCTTC. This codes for CASSLGTTSAIDEQFF.